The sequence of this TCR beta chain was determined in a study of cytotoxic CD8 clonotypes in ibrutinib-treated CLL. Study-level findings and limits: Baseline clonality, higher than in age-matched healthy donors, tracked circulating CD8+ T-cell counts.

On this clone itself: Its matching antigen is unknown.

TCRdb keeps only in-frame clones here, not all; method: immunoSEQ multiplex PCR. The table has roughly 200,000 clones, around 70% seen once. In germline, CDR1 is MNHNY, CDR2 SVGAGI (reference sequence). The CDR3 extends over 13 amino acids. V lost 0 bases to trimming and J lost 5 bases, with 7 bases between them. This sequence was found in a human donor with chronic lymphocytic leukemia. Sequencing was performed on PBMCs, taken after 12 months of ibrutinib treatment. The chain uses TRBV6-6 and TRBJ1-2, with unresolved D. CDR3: CASSYSIGYGYTF. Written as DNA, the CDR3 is TGTGCCAGCAGTTACTCGATAGGGTATGGCTACACCTTC.